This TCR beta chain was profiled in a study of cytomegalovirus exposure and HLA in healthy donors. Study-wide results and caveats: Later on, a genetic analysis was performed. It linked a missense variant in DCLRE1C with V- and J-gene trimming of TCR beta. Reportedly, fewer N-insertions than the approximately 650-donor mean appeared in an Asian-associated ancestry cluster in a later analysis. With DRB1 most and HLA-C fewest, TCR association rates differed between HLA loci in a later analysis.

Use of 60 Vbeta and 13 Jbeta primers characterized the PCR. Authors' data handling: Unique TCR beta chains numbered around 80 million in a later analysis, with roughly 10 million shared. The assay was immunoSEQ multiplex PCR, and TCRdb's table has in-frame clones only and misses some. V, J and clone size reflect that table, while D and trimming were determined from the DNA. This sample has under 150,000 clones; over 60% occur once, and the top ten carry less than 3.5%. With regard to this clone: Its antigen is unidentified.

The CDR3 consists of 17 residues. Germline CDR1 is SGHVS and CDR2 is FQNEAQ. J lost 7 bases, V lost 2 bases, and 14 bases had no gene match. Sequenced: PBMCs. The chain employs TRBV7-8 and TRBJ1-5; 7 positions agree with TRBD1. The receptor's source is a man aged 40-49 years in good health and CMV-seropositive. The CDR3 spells CASSLNSEWDSRQPQHF. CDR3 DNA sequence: TGTGCCAGCAGCTTAAATTCAGAGTGGGACAGTAGACAGCCCCAGCATTTT.